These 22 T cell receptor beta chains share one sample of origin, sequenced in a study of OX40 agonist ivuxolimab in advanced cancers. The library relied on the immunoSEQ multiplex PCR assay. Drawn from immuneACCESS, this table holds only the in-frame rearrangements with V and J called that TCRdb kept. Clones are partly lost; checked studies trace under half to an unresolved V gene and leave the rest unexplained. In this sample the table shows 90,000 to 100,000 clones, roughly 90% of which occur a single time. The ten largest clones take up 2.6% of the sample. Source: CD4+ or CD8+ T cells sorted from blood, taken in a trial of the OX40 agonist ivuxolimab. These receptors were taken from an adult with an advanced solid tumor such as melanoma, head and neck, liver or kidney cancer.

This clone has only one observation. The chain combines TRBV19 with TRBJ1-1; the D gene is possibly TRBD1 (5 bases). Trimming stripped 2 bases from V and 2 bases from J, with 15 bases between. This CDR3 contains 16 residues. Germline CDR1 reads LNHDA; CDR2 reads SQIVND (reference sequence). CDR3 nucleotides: TGTGCCAGTAGTATAAGGGTCTTGGGGCTCAACACTGAAGCTTTCTTT. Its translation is CASSIRVLGLNTEAFF.

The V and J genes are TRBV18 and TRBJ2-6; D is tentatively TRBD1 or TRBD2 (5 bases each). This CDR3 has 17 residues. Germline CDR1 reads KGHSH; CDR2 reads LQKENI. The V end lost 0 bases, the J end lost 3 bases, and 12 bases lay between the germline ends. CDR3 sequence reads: CASSPPVGGNGANVLTF. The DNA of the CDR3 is TGTGCCAGCTCACCACCTGTTGGGGGAAATGGGGCCAACGTCCTGACTTTC.

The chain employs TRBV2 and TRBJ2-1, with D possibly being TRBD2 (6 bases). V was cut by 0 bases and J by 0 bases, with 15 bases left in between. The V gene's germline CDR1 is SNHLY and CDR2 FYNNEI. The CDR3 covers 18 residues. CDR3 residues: CASSEASVAVSSYNEQFF. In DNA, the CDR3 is TGTGCCAGCAGTGAAGCGTCAGTAGCGGTTAGCTCCTACAATGAGCAGTTCTTC.

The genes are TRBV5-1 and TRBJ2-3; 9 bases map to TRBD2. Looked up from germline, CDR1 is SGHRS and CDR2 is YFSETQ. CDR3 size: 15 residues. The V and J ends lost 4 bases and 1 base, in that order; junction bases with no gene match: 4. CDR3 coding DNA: TGCGCCAGCAGCGCCTTAGCGGGAGGCACAGATACGCAGTATTTT. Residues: CASSALAGGTDTQYF.

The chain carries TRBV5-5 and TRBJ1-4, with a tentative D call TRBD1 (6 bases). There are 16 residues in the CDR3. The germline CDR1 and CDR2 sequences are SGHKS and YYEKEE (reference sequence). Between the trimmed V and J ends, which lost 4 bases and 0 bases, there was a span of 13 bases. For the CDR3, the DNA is TGTGCCAGCAGCCCGGACAGTAGGACAACTAATGAAAAACTGTTTTTT. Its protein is CASSPDSRTTNEKLFF.

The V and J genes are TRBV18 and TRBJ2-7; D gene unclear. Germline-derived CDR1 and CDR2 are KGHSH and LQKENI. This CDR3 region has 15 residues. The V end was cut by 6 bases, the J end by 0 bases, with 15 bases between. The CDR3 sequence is CASSPDVGLSYEQYF. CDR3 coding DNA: TGTGCCAGCTCTCCGGACGTAGGTCTCTCCTACGAGCAGTACTTC. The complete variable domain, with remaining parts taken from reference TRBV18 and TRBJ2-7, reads NAGVMQNPRHLVRRRGQEARLRCSPMKGHSHVYWYRQLPEEGLKFMVYLQKENIIDESGMPKERFSAEFPKEGPSILRIQQVVRGDSAAYFCASSPDVGLSYEQYFGPGTRLTVT.

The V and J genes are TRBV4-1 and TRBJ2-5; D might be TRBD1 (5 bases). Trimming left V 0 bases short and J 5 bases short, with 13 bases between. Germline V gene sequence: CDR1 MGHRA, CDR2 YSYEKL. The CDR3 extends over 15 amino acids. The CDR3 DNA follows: TGCGCCAGCAGCCAAGATCTTTCAGGGTGGGAGACCCAGTACTTC. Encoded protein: CASSQDLSGWETQYF.

CDR3 residues: CASSQQGAEETQYF. CDR3 DNA sequence: TGTGCCAGCAGCCAACAGGGGGCGGAGGAGACCCAGTACTTC. J is TRBJ2-5 and V is TRBV7-9, with TRBD1 matching over 9 bases. The CDR3 consists of 14 residues. CDR1 and CDR2 (germline): SEHNR, FQNEAQ (reference sequence). V trimming: 5 bases; J trimming: 5 bases; junction bases outside the gene matches: 6. The variable domain in full, completed from reference TRBV7-9 and TRBJ2-5, reads DTGVSQNPRHKITKRGQNVTFRCDPISEHNRLYWYRQTLGQGPEFLTYFQNEAQLEKSRLLSDRFSAERPKGSFSTLEIQRTEQGDSAMYLCASSQQGAEETQYFGPGTRLLVL.

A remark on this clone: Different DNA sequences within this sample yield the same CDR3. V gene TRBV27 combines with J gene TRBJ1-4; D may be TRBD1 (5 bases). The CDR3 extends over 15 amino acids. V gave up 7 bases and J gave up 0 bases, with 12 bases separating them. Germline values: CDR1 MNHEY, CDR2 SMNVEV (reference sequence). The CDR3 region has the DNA TGTGCCAGCACCCGGGACCCTGCAACTAATGAAAAACTGTTTTTT. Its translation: CASTRDPATNEKLFF. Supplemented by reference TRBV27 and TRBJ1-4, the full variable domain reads EAQVTQNPRYLITVTGKKLTVTCSQNMNHEYMSWYRQDPGLGLRQIYYSMNVEVTDKGDVPEGYKVSRKEKRNFPLILESPSPNQTSLYFCASTRDPATNEKLFFGSGTQLSVL.

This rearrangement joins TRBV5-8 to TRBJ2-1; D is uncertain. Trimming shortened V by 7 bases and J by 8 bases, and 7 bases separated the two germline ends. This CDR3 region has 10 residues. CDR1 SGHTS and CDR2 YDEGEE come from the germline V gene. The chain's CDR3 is CASGAYEQFF. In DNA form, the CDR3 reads TGTGCCAGCGGAGCATATGAGCAGTTCTTC.

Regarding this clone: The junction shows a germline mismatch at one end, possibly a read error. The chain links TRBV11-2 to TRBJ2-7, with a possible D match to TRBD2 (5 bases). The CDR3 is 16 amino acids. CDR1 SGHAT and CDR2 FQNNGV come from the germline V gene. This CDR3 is CASRLDIGLSTYEQYF. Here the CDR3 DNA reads TGTGCCAGCAGATTAGATATTGGACTCTCGACCTACGAGCAGTACTTC.

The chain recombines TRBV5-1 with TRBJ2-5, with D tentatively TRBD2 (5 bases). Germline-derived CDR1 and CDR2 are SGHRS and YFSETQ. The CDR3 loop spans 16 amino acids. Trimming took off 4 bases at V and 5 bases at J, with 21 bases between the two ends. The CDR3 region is CASSVPPRGSGETQYF. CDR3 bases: TGCGCCAGCAGCGTGCCCCCCCGGGGATCGGGGGAGACCCAGTACTTC.

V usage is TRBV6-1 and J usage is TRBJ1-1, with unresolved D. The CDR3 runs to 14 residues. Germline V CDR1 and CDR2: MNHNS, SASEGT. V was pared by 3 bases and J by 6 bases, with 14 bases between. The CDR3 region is CASSDQPGLPEAFF. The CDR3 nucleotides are TGTGCCAGCAGTGACCAACCCGGGCTCCCTGAAGCTTTCTTT.

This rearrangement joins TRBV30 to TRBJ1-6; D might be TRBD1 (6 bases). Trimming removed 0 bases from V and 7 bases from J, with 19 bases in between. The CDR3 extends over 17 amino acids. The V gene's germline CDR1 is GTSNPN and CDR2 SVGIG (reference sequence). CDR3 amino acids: CAWSVGGVYRTNSPLHF. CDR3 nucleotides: TGTGCCTGGAGTGTAGGGGGAGTGTACAGAACGAATTCACCCCTCCACTTT.

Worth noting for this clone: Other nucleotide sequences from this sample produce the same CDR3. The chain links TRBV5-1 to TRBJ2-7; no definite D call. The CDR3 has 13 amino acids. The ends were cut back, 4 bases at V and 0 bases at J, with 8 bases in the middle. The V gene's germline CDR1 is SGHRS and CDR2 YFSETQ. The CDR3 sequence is CASSGDNSYEQYF. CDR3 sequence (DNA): TGCGCCAGCAGCGGTGACAACTCCTACGAGCAGTACTTC.

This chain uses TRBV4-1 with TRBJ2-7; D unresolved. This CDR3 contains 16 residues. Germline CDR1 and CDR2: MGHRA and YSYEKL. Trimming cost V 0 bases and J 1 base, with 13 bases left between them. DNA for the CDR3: TGCGCCAGCAGCCAAGAGGAGACTCGTTCTTCCTACGAGCAGTACTTC. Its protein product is CASSQEETRSSYEQYF.

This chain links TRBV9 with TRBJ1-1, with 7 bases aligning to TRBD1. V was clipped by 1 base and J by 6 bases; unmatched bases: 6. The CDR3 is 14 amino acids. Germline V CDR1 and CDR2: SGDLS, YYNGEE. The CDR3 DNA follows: TGTGCCAGCAGCGTACGACCTCAGGGGGCTGAAGCTTTCTTT. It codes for CASSVRPQGAEAFF.

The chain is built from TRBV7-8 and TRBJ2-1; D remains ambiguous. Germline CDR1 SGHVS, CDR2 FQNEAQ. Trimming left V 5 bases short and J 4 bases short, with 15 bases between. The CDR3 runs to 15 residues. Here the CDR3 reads CASSIRLALYNEQFF. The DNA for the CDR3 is TGTGCCAGCAGCATAAGATTGGCTCTTTACAATGAGCAGTTCTTC.

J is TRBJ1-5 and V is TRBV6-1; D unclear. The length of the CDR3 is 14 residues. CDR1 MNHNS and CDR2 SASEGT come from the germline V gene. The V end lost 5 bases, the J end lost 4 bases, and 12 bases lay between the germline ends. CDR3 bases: TGTGCCAGCAGTCCGATGGGAGTAAATCAGCCCCAGCATTTT. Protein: CASSPMGVNQPQHF.

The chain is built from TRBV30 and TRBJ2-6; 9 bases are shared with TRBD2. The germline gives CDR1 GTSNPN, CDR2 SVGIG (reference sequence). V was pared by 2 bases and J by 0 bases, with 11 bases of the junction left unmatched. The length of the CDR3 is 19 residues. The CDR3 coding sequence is TGTGCCTGGAGTAGTATCTGGGCGGGAGGGTTCTCTGGGGCCAACGTCCTGACTTTC. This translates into CAWSSIWAGGFSGANVLTF.

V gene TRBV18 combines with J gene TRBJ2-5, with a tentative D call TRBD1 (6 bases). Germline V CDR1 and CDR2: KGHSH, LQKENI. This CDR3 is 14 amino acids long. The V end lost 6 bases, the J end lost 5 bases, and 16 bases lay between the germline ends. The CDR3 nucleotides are TGTGCCAGCTCCCCTCCGGACAGAGGGGAGACCCAGTACTTC. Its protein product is CASSPPDRGETQYF.

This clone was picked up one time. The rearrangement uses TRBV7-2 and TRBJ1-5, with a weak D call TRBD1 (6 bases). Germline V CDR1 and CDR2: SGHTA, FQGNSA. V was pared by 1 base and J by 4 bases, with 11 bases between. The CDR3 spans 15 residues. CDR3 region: CASSLGQAINQPQHF. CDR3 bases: TGTGCCAGCAGCTTAGGACAGGCCATTAATCAGCCCCAGCATTTT.